This TCR beta chain was documented in a study of blood T cell repertoires in COVID-19. Study-level information: From the United States, Italy and Spain came samples of acute and convalescent COVID-19. T cells, B-cell-depleted T cells, or PBMCs supplied cDNA or gDNA.

TCRdb keeps only in-frame clones here, not all; method: immunoSEQ multiplex PCR. The data show about 79,000 clones, 70% to 90% seen once. CDR1 LGHDT and CDR2 YNNKEL come from the germline V gene (reference sequence). The CDR3 runs to 12 residues. With 3 bases removed from V and 2 bases from J, the gap between germline ends came to 4 bases. This receptor was identified in a man aged 45-65 years with active COVID-19. The rearrangement joins TRBV3-1 (or the pseudogene TRBV3-2) to TRBJ1-1; no firm D call. The sequencing input was peripheral blood. The CDR3 is CASSQANTEAFF. In nucleotides, the CDR3 is TGTGCCAGCAGCCAGGCCAACACTGAAGCTTTCTTT.